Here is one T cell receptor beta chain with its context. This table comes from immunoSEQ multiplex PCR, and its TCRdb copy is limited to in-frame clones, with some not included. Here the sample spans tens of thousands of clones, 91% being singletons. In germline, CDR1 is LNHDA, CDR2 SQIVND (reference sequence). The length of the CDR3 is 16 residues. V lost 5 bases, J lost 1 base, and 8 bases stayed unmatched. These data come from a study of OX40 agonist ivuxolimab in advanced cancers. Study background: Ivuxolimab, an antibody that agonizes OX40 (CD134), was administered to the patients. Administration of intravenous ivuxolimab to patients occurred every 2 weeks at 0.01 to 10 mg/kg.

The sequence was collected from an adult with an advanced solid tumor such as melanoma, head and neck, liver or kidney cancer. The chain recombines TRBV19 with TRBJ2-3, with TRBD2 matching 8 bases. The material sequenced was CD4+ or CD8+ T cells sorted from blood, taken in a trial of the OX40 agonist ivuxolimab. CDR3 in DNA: TGTGCCAGTAGTGTCGGGATTAGCGGGGGCACAGATACGCAGTATTTT. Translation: CASSVGISGGTDTQYF.